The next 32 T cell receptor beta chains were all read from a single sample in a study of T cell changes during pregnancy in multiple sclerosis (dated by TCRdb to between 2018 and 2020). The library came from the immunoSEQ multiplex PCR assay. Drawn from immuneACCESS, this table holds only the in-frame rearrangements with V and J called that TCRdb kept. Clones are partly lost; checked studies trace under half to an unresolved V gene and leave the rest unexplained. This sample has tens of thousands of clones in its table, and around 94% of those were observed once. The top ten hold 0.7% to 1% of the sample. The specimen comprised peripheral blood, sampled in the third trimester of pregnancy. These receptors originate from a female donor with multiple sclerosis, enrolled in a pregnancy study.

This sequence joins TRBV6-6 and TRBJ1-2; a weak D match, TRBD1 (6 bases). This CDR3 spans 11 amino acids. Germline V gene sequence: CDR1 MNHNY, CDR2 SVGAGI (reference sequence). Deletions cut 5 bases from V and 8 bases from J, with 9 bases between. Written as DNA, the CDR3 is TGTGCCAGCAGTAGGGACACCGGCTACACCTTC. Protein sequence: CASSRDTGYTF.

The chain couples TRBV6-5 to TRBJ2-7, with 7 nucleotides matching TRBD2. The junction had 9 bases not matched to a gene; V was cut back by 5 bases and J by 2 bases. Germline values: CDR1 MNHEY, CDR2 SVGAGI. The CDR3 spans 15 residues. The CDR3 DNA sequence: TGTGCCAGCAGTAGAAGCGGGGCCACGACCTACGAGCAGTACTTC. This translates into CASSRSGATTYEQYF.

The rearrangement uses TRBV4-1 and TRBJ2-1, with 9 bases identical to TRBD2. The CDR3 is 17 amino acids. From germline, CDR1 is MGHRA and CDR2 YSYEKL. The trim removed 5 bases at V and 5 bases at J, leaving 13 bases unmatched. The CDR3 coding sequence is TGCGCCAGCAGCTCGTTCGCGGGAGGGCCAATTGACAATGAGCAGTTCTTC. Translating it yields CASSSFAGGPIDNEQFF.

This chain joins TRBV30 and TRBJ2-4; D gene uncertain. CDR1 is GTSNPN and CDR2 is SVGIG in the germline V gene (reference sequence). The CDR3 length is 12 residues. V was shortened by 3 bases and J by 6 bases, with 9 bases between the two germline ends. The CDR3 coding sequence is TGTGCCTGGAGCGCGCGGAGAAACATTCAGTACTTC. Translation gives CAWSARRNIQYF.

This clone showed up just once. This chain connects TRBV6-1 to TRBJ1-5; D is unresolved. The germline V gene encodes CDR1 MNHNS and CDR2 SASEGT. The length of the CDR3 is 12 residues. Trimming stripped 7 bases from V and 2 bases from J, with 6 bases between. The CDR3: CASNAGNQPQHF. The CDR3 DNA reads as TGTGCCAGCAACGCGGGCAATCAGCCCCAGCATTTT.

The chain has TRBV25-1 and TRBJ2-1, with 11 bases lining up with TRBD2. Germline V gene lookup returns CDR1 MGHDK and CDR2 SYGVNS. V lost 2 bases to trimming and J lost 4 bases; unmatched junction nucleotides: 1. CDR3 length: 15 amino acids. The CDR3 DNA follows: TGTGCCAGCAGTGAACGACTAGCGGGATACAATGAGCAGTTCTTC. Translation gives CASSERLAGYNEQFF.

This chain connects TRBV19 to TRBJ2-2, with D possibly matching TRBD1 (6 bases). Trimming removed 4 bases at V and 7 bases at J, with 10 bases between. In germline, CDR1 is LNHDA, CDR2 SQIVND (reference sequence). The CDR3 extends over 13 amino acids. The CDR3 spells CASSTLQGGELFF. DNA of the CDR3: TGTGCCAGTAGTACTTTACAGGGCGGGGAGCTGTTTTTT.

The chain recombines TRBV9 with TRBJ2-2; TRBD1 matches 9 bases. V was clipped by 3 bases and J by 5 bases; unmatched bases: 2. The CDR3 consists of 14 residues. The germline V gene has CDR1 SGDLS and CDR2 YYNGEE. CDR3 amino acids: CASSAGTGTGELFF. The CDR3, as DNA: TGTGCCAGCAGCGCCGGGACAGGGACCGGGGAGCTGTTTTTT.

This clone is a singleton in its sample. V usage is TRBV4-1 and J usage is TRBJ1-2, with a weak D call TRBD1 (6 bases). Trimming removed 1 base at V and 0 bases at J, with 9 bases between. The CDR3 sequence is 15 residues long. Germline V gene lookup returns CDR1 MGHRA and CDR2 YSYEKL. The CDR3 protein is CASSQGQAANYGYTF. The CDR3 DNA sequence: TGCGCCAGCAGCCAAGGACAGGCCGCTAACTATGGCTACACCTTC.

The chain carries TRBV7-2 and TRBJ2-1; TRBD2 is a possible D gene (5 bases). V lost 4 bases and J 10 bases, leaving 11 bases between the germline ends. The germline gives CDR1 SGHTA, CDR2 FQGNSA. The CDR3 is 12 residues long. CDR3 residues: CASSSTRREQFF. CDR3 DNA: TGTGCCAGCAGCTCCACTAGGCGAGAGCAGTTCTTC.

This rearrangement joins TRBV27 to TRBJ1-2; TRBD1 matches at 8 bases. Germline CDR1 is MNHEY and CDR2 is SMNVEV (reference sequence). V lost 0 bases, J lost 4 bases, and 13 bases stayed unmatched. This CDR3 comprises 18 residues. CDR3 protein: CASSLSVKGKGQVYGYTF. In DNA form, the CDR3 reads TGTGCCAGCAGTTTATCAGTTAAAGGGAAGGGACAGGTCTATGGCTACACCTTC.

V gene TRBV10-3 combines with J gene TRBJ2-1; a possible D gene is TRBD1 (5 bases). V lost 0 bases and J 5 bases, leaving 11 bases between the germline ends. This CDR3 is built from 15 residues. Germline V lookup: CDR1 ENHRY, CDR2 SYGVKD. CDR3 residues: CAISESLGQDNEQFF. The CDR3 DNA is TGTGCCATCAGTGAGTCATTGGGGCAGGACAATGAGCAGTTCTTC.

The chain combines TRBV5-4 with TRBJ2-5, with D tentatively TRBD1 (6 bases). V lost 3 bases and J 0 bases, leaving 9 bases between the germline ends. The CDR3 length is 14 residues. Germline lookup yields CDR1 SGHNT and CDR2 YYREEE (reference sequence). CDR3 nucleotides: TGTGCCAGCAGCTCTGGACAGAACCAAGAGACCCAGTACTTC. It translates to CASSSGQNQETQYF.

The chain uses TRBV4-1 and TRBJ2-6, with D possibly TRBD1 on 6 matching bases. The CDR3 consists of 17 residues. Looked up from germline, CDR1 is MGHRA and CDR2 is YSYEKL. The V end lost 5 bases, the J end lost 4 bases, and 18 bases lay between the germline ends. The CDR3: CASSFRAGDRGANVLTF. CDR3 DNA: TGCGCCAGCAGCTTCCGCGCAGGGGATCGGGGGGCCAACGTCCTGACTTTC.

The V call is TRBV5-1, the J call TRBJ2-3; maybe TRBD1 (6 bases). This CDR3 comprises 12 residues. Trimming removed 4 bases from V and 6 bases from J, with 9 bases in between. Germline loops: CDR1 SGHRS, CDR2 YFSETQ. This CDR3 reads CASSTGKDTQYF. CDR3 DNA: TGCGCCAGCAGCACAGGGAAGGATACGCAGTATTTT.

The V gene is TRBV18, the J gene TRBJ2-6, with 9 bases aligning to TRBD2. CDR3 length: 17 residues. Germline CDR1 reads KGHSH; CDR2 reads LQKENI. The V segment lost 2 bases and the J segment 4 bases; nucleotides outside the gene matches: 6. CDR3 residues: CASSPGIAGVGANVLTF. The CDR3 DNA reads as TGTGCCAGCTCACCAGGGATAGCGGGAGTCGGGGCCAACGTCCTGACTTTC.

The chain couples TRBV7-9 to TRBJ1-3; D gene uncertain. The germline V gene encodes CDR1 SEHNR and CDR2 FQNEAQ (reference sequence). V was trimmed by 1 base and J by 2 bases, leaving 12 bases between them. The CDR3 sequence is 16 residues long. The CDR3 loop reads CASSLDPVLTGNTIYF. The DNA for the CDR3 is TGTGCCAGCAGCTTAGACCCGGTTCTCACTGGAAACACCATATATTTT.

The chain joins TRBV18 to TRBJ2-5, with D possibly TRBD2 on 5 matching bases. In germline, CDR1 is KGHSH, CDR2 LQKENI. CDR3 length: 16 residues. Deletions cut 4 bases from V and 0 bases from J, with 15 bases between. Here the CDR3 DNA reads TGTGCCAGCTCACGGAGGCTAGCCGAGTACCAAGAGACCCAGTACTTC. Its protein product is CASSRRLAEYQETQYF. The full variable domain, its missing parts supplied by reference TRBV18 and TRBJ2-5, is NAGVMQNPRHLVRRRGQEARLRCSPMKGHSHVYWYRQLPEEGLKFMVYLQKENIIDESGMPKERFSAEFPKEGPSILRIQQVVRGDSAAYFCASSRRLAEYQETQYFGPGTRLLVL.

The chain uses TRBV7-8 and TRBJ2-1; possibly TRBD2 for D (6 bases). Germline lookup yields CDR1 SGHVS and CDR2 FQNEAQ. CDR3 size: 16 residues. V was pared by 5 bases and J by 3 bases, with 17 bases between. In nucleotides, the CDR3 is TGTGCCAGCAGCCACCGGCGGGACTCGGGCTACAATGAGCAGTTCTTC. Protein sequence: CASSHRRDSGYNEQFF.

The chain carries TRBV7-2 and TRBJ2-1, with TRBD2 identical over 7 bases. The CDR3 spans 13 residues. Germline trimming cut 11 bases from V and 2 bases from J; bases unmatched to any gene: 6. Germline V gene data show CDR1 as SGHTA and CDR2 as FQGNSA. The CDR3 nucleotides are TGTGCCGGAGGGAGGGAGCCCTACAATGAGCAGTTCTTC. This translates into CAGGREPYNEQFF.

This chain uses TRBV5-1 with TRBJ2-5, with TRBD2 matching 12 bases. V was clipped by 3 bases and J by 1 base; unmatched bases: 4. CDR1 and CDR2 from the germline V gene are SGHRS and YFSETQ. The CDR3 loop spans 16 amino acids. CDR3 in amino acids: CASSWGTSGPQETQYF. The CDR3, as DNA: TGCGCCAGCAGCTGGGGGACTAGCGGGCCCCAAGAGACCCAGTACTTC. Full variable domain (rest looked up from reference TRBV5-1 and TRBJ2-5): KAGVTQTPRYLIKTRGQQVTLSCSPISGHRSVSWYQQTPGQGLQFLFEYFSETQRNKGNFPGRFSGRQFSNSRSEMNVSTLELGDSALYLCASSWGTSGPQETQYFGPGTRLLVL.

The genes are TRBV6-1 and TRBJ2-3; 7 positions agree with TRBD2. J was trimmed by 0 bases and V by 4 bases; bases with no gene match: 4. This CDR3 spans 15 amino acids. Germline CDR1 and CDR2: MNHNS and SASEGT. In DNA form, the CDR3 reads TGTGCCAGCAGTGGGGAGGGGAGAAGCACAGATACGCAGTATTTT. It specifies CASSGEGRSTDTQYF.

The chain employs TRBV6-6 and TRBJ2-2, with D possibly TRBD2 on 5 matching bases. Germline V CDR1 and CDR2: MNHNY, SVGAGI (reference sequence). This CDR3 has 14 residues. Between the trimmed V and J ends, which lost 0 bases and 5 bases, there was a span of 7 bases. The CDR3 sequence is CASSYSRETGELFF. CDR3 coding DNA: TGTGCCAGCAGTTACTCGAGGGAGACCGGGGAGCTGTTTTTT.

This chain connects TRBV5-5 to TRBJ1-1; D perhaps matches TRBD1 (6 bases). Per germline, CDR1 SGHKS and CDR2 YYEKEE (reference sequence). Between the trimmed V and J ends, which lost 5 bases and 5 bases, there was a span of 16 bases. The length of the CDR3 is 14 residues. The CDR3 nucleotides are TGTGCCAGCAGAAAAAAACAGGGAATGACTGAAGCTTTCTTT. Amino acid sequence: CASRKKQGMTEAFF.

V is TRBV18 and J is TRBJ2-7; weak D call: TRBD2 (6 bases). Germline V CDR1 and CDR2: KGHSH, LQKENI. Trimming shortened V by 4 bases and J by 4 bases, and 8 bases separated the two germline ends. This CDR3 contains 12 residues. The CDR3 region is CASSRAGYEQYF. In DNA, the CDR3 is TGTGCCAGCTCACGGGCGGGGTACGAGCAGTACTTC.

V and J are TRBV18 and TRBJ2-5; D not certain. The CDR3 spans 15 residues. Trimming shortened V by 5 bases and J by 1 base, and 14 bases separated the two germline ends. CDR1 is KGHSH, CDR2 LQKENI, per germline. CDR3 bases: TGTGCCAGCTCATCAGATGCCGGGTCCCAAGAGACCCAGTACTTC. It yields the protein CASSSDAGSQETQYF.

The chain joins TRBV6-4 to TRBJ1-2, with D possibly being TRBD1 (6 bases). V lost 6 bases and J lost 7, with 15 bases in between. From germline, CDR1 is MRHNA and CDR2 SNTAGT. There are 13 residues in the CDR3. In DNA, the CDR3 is TGTGCCAGCAGACCCCAGGGGTCGGGTGGCTACACCTTC. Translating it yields CASRPQGSGGYTF.

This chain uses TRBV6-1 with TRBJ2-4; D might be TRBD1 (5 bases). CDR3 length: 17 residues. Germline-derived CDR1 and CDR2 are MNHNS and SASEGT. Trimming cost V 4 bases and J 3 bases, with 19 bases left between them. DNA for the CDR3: TGTGCCAGCAGTGTCCCTGGGCAGGGTGTCGTCAAAAACATTCAGTACTTC. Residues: CASSVPGQGVVKNIQYF.

The CDR3 DNA follows: TGCAGCGTTATTGGTGGGACTAGCGGATCCAGAAGGTACGAGCAGTACTTC. It codes for CSVIGGTSGSRRYEQYF. The chain has TRBV29-1 and TRBJ2-7; 11 bases align to TRBD2. Per the germline V gene, CDR1 is SQVTM and CDR2 is ANQGSEA. The CDR3 totals 17 residues. V was pared by 5 bases and J by 4 bases, with 16 bases of the junction left unmatched.

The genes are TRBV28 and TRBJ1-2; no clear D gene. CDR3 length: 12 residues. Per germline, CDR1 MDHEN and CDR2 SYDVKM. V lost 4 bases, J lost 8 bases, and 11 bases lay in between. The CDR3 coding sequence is TGTGCCAGCAGTTCTCTTGGGAGAGGCTACACCTTC. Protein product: CASSSLGRGYTF.

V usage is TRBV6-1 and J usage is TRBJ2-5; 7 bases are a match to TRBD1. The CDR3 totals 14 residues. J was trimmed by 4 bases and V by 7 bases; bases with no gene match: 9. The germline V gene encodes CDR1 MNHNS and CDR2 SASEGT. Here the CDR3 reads CASKEYRGRETQYF. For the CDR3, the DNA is TGTGCCAGCAAAGAATACAGGGGACGAGAGACCCAGTACTTC.

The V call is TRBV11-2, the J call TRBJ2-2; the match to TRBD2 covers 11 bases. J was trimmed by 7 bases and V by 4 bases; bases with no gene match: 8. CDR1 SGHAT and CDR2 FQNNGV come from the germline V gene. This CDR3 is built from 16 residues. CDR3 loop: CASSSTSGVRGGELFF. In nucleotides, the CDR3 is TGTGCCAGCAGCTCGACTAGCGGGGTACGGGGCGGGGAGCTGTTTTTT.